This T cell receptor beta chain was observed in a study of T cells expressing NK-cell markers. Germline V gene data show CDR1 as SQVTM and CDR2 as ANQGSEA. The CDR3 covers 14 residues. No DNA is given; TCRdb re-called the 5' RACE reads and lists each CDR3 protein once. This listing includes some 450,000 distinct CDR3 sequences. The material sequenced was blood T cells: a sorted CD56 or NKG2C T cell subset, CD4+ or CD8+ T cells, or bulk PBMC T cells (not recorded which). This chain connects TRBV29-1 to TRBJ2-5. The sequence derives from a woman aged 18 to 75 in good health. CDR3 residues: CSVPRSSLQETQYF.